This T cell receptor beta chain was documented in a study of blood T cell repertoires in COVID-19. Study at large: COVID-19 samples, acute and convalescent, were from the United States, Italy and Spain.

Clones were sequenced by immunoSEQ multiplex PCR, and TCRdb holds only the in-frame ones, with some missing. The profile shows fewer than 60,000 clones, roughly 88% of them singletons. The ends lost 1 base at V and 7 bases at J; junction bases unmatched: 1. The CDR3 is made up of 14 amino acids. CDR1 LNHNV and CDR2 YYDKDF come from the germline V gene (reference sequence). J is TRBJ1-5 and V is TRBV15, with 10 nucleotides matching TRBD1. This receptor was taken from a man aged 25 to 45 with COVID-19, enrolled during active disease. Specimen: peripheral blood. DNA for the CDR3: TGTGCCACCAGCAGAGGGGACAGGGGCCAGCCCCAGCATTTT. It encodes CATSRGDRGQPQHF.